The following is a T cell receptor beta chain sequence with its context. The target antigen is unknown. These data are taken from a study of cytotoxic CD8 clonotypes in ibrutinib-treated CLL. Study-wide background: Patients gave response samples after a median about eleven months of treatment, range 6 to 36. Findings and limits, study-wide: Timing of sampling differed between sustained-remission and progressing patients.

Clones were sequenced by immunoSEQ multiplex PCR, and TCRdb holds only the in-frame ones, with some missing. There are about 14,000 clones in the sample; around 70% occur only once, and approximately 5.4% lies in the top ten. Trimming at V came to 2 bases and at J to 9 bases, leaving 10 bases not matched to a gene. This CDR3 comprises 15 residues. CDR1 is GTSNPN and CDR2 is SVGIG in the germline V gene (reference sequence). The sequence came from a human donor with chronic lymphocytic leukemia. Specimen: PBMCs, collected before ibrutinib treatment. The rearrangement links TRBV30 to TRBJ2-5; 12 bases agree with TRBD1. The CDR3 DNA sequence: TGTGCCTGGAGTCCCGGGACAGGGGGCGCGGGGGCCCAGTACTTC. Residues: CAWSPGTGGAGAQYF.